Below, 14 T cell receptor beta chains from the same sample are listed, as sequenced in a study of T cells in Graves' hyperthyroidism and ophthalmopathy. Amplified TCR beta CDR3 regions derived from RNA transcripts. Primed by the HTBI set, a first-round RT-PCR was run on the TCR CDR3. MiXCR, run by TCRdb on the multiplex PCR reads, gives a single entry per CDR3 protein. This table holds about 740,000 distinct CDR3 sequences, 14% found once. Sequenced: blood. These TCRs come from a woman under 30 with Graves' hyperthyroidism.

This clonotype was recorded at least ten times. The chain combines TRBV27 with TRBJ1-1; D remains unclear. This CDR3 contains 13 residues. Germline values: CDR1 MNHEY, CDR2 SMNVEV (reference sequence). The V and J ends lost 8 bases and 1 base respectively, with 11 bases between them. Written as DNA, the CDR3 is TGTGCCAGCTCACCCCGACGGAACACTGAAGCTTTCTTT. It is translated as CASSPRRNTEAFF.

Many counts were recorded for this clonotype. The chain recombines TRBV10-3 with TRBJ2-3; a weak D match, TRBD2 (5 bases). Germline V gene sequence: CDR1 ENHRY, CDR2 SYGVKD. Trimming removed 3 bases from V and 4 bases from J, with 5 bases in between. The CDR3 consists of 12 residues. In DNA form, the CDR3 reads TGTGCCATCAGTGAAGCGGCAGATACGCAGTATTTT. This gives the protein CAISEAADTQYF.

In DNA, the CDR3 is TGTGCCATCAGTGCTACGGGGGACAGTTACAATGAGCAGTTCTTC. Translated, it gives CAISATGDSYNEQFF. This rearrangement joins TRBV10-3 to TRBJ2-1, with D tentatively TRBD1 (7 bases). Germline lookup yields CDR1 ENHRY and CDR2 SYGVKD. The CDR3 length is 15 residues. Trimming stripped 4 bases from V and 4 bases from J, with 14 bases between.

This clonotype was observed many times. The rearrangement uses TRBV28 and TRBJ2-1; the D is unclear. CDR1 and CDR2 from the germline V gene are MDHEN and SYDVKM. The V end lost 5 bases, the J end lost 10 bases, and 18 bases lay between the germline ends. The CDR3 sequence is 14 residues long. The CDR3 reads CASSRSYSLLEQFF. In nucleotides, the CDR3 is TGTGCCAGCAGTAGGTCTTACAGTTTATTAGAGCAGTTCTTC.

This clonotype occurred a few times. This rearrangement joins TRBV11-2 to TRBJ1-2; no definite D call. This CDR3 spans 13 amino acids. Trimming removed 1 base at V and 9 bases at J, with 12 bases between. The germline V gene has CDR1 SGHAT and CDR2 FQNNGV. The CDR3 coding sequence is TGTGCCAGCAGCTTAGGGGCAAATCCTCGCTACACCTTC. Its protein product is CASSLGANPRYTF.

This clonotype was counted between two and nine times. The rearrangement uses TRBV9 and TRBJ2-2; TRBD1 or TRBD2 may be the D gene (6 bases each). Per germline, CDR1 SGDLS and CDR2 YYNGEE. CDR3 length: 15 residues. Deletions cut 0 bases from V and 4 bases from J, with 10 bases between. The CDR3 reads CASSVGGAGTGELFF. The CDR3 DNA reads as TGTGCCAGCAGCGTAGGGGGGGCCGGCACCGGGGAGCTGTTTTTT.

The sample holds many counts of this clonotype. This chain uses TRBV20-1 with TRBJ2-1; 11 nucleotides match TRBD2. Trimming cost V 0 bases and J 8 bases; bases outside gene matches: 6. This CDR3 region has 15 residues. Germline loops: CDR1 DFQATT, CDR2 SNEGSKA (reference sequence). The CDR3 DNA follows: TGCAGTGCTAGAGATTCTAGCGGGAGGATCTATGAGCAGTTCTTC. This encodes CSARDSSGRIYEQFF.

This clonotype was counted many times. The chain combines TRBV5-1 with TRBJ2-7; D is ambiguous. V lost 0 bases to trimming and J lost 2 bases, with 12 bases between them. CDR1 is SGHRS and CDR2 is YFSETQ in the germline V gene. The CDR3 covers 15 residues. CDR3 loop: CASSLAALGAYEQYF. In DNA, the CDR3 is TGCGCCAGCAGCTTGGCGGCGCTCGGAGCCTACGAGCAGTACTTC.

To note about this clonotype: One base away lies a much larger clone, so this may be a sequencing read error. The chain links TRBV6-2 or TRBV6-3 to TRBJ2-7, with 10 bases fitting TRBD1. Germline values: CDR1 MNHEY, CDR2 SVGEGT. This CDR3 is built from 15 residues. The CDR3 bases are TGTGCCAGCGGTTACGGGACAGGGGACCCCTACGAGCAGTACTTC. It translates to CASGYGTGDPYEQYF.

Many counts were recorded for this clonotype. The chain employs TRBV6-6 and TRBJ2-2; 11 nucleotides match TRBD1. This CDR3 is 16 amino acids long. The V gene's germline CDR1 is MNHNY and CDR2 SVGAGI (reference sequence). Trimming took 0 bases from V and 3 from J; bases not matched to a gene: 0. DNA for the CDR3: TGTGCCAGCAGTTACTCGGGACAGGGGGACACCGGGGAGCTGTTTTTT. Protein sequence: CASSYSGQGDTGELFF.

This clonotype was detected many times. The chain employs TRBV28 and TRBJ2-3, with TRBD2 identical over 9 bases. V lost 5 bases, J lost 2 bases, and 5 bases stayed unmatched. The germline gives CDR1 MDHEN, CDR2 SYDVKM. This CDR3 is built from 15 residues. The CDR3 protein is CASSLTSGDTDTQYF. In DNA form, the CDR3 reads TGTGCCAGCAGTCTGACTAGCGGAGACACAGATACGCAGTATTTT. The entire variable domain, with the rest obtained from reference TRBV28 and TRBJ2-3, is as follows: DVKVTQSSRYLVKRTGEKVFLECVQDMDHENMFWYRQDPGLGLRLIYFSYDVKMKEKGDIPEGYSVSREKKERFSLILESASTNQTSMYLCASSLTSGDTDTQYFGPGTRLTVL.

The chain joins TRBV5-8 to TRBJ2-7; 9 bases fit TRBD1. Trimming at V came to 5 bases and at J to 5 bases, leaving 11 bases not matched to a gene. The CDR3 spans 15 residues. Germline V gene data show CDR1 as SGHTS and CDR2 as YDEGEE. This CDR3 reads CASSSDRGRLNEQYF. The CDR3 nucleotides read TGTGCCAGCAGTTCGGACAGGGGCCGCTTGAACGAGCAGTACTTC. Variable domain in full (rest from reference TRBV5-8 and TRBJ2-7): EAGVTQSPTHLIKTRGQQATLRCSPISGHTSVYWYQQALGLGLQFLLWYDEGEERNRGNFPPRFSGRQFPNYSSELNVNALELEDSALYLCASSSDRGRLNEQYFGPGTRLTVT.

This clonotype was seen a handful of times. The chain joins TRBV5-1 to TRBJ2-7; 11 nucleotides line up with TRBD2. V shed 3 bases and J 5 bases; nucleotides not matched to a gene: 7. This CDR3 is built from 15 residues. CDR1 is SGHRS and CDR2 is YFSETQ in the germline V gene. The CDR3 DNA is TGCGCCAGCAGCTGGTTAGCGGGAGGGCCTAACGAGCAGTACTTC. This codes for CASSWLAGGPNEQYF. Drawing the rest from reference TRBV5-1 and TRBJ2-7, the complete variable domain is KAGVTQTPRYLIKTRGQQVTLSCSPISGHRSVSWYQQTPGQGLQFLFEYFSETQRNKGNFPGRFSGRQFSNSRSEMNVSTLELGDSALYLCASSWLAGGPNEQYFGPGTRLTVT.

This clonotype came up a few times. CDR3 region: CASSFTSGDTGELFF. CDR3 sequence (DNA): TGTGCCAGCAGTTTTACTAGCGGTGACACCGGGGAGCTGTTTTTT. The chain uses TRBV12-3 or TRBV12-4 and TRBJ2-2, with TRBD2 matching over 8 bases. The CDR3 totals 15 residues. After removal of 3 bases from V and 3 bases from J, the junction contained 3 bases not matched to a gene.